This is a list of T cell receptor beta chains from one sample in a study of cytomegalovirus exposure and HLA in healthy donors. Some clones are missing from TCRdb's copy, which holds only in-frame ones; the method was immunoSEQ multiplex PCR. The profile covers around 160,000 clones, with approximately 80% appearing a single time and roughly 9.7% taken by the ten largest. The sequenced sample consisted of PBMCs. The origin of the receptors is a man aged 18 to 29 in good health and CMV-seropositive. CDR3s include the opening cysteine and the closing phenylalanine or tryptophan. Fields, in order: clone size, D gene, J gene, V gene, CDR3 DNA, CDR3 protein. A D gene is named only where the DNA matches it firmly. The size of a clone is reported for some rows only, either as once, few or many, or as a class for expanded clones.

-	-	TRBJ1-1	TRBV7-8	TGTGCCAGCAGCTTGGCCTTAAGTGTTGAAGCTTTCTTT	CASSLALSVEAFF
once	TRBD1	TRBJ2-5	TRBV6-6	TGTGCCAGCAGTTACTCGGGGACAGCACAAGAGACCCAGTACTTC	CASSYSGTAQETQYF
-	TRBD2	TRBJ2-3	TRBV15	TGTGCCACCAGCCGACGACTAGCGGAAACAGATACGCAGTATTTT	CATSRRLAETDTQYF
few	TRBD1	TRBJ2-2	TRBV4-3	TGCGCCAGCAGCCAAGATCGGCAGGGGGCGAGTACCGGGGAGCTGTTTTTT	CASSQDRQGASTGELFF
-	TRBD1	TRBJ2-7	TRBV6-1	TGTGCCACCTACGGGACAGCGAGCTACGAGCAGTACTTC	CATYGTASYEQYF
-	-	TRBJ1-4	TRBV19	TGTGCCAGTAGTCGGGAGGGATACGCAACTAATGAAAAACTGTTTTTT	CASSREGYATNEKLFF
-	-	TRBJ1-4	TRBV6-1	TGTGCCAGCAGTGCAGGGCCGGTTGGGAATGAAAAACTGTTTTTT	CASSAGPVGNEKLFF
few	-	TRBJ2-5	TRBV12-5	TGTGCTAGTGGCTCAGGGGCTGGAGAGACCCAGTACTTC	CASGSGAGETQYF
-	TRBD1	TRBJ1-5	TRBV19	TGTGCCAGTAGTCCCCACCCCCCGGGACAGGGGGAACATTTT	CASSPHPPGQGEHF
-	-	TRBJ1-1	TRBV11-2	TGTGCCAGCAGCTTAGACGGGGGTTCTGGCACTGAAGCTTTCTTT	CASSLDGGSGTEAFF
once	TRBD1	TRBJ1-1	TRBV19	TGTGCCAGCCAGGGTCAGGGACAGGCCAACTCTGAAGCTTTCTTT	CASQGQGQANSEAFF
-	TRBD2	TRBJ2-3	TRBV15	TGTGCCACCAGCAGGCGACTAGCGGACGCTTCAGATACGCAGTATTTT	CATSRRLADASDTQYF
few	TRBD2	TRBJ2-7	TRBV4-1	TGCGCCAGCAGCCTCCGACTAGCGGACTACGAGCAGTACTTC	CASSLRLADYEQYF
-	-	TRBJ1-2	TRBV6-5	TGTGCCAGCACCCCACCGGCAGGAGGGGGCTACACCTTC	CASTPPAGGGYTF
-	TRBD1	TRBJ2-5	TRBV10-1	TGCGCCAGCAGTGATGGGACAGGGTCAAACCAAGAGACCCAGTACTTC	CASSDGTGSNQETQYF
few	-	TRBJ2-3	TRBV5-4	TGTGCCAGCAGCAGGACAGTCACAGATACGCAGTATTTT	CASSRTVTDTQYF
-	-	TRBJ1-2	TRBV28	TGTGCCAGCAGTTTAGGAGGGGTCGGCCCCTATGGCTACACCTTC	CASSLGGVGPYGYTF
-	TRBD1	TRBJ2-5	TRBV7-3	TGTGCCAGCAGCTTAAGGGGACAGGGGAACAGGGAGACCCAGTACTTC	CASSLRGQGNRETQYF
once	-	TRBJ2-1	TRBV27	TGTGCCAGCAGTTTATCTAGTGGGGCGCCCTACAATGAGCAGTTCTTC	CASSLSSGAPYNEQFF
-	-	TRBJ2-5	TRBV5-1	TGCGCCAGCAGCGAAAACATCGGGACACTAGGGGAGACCCAGTACTTC	CASSENIGTLGETQYF
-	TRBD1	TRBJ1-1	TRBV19	TGTGCCAGTAGTTACAGGGGGGGGAACACTGAAGCTTTCTTT	CASSYRGGNTEAFF
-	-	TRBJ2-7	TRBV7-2	TGTGCCAGCAGCCCAGGAGGTAGCGGATCCTACGAGCAGTACTTC	CASSPGGSGSYEQYF
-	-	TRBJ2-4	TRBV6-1	TGTGCCAGCAGCCCGGGACTAGCCAAAAACATTCAGTACTTC	CASSPGLAKNIQYF
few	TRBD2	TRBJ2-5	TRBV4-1	TGCGCCAGCAGCCATGCTGGACTAGCGGGAGCAGAGACCCAGTACTTC	CASSHAGLAGAETQYF
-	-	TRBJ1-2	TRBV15	TGTGCCACCAGCAGAGATGTTAGTATGAGTTACACCTTC	CATSRDVSMSYTF
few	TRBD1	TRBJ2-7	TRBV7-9	TGTGCCAGCAGCCCGAGTATTACGGGACAGAGCACCTACGAGCAGTACTTC	CASSPSITGQSTYEQYF
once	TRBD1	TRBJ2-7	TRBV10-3	TGTGCCATCAGTGAGTCGCCGGGACAGGGCCTCTACGAGCAGTACTTC	CAISESPGQGLYEQYF
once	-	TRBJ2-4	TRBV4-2	TGTGCCAGCAGCCGCGAGGGCGCGGGGCGAACCTTTCAGTACTTC	CASSREGAGRTFQYF
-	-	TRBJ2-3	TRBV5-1	TGCGCCAGCAGCCTACTAGTGGGGGGAATTGTGCGGGGCACAGATACGCAGTATTTT	CASSLLVGGIVRGTDTQYF
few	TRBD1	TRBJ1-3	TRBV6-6	TGTGCCAGCAGACCCGGACAGGGAAATGTCGACACCATATATTTT	CASRPGQGNVDTIYF
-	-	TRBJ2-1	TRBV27	TGTGCCAGCAGTTTAGGTGGAGCCTACAATGAGCAGTTCTTC	CASSLGGAYNEQFF
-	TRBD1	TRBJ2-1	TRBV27	TGTGCCAGCAGTGACCTGACGGGACAGAGCTCCTACAATGAGCAGTTCTTC	CASSDLTGQSSYNEQFF
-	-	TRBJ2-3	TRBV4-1	TGCGCCAGCAGCTTCGCGGGCGGCACAGATACGCAGTATTTT	CASSFAGGTDTQYF
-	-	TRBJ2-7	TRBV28	TGTGCCAGCAACCAAAGACTCCACGAGCAGTACTTC	CASNQRLHEQYF
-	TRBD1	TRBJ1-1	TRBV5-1	TGCGCCAGCAGCGGGGGACAGGGGGAGACTGAAGCTTTCTTT	CASSGGQGETEAFF
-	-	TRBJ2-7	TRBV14	TGTGCCAGCAGCCAATTCGGGTCCTACGAGCAGTACTTC	CASSQFGSYEQYF
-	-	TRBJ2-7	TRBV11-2	TGTGCCAGCAGCTTAGGCGTCTACGAGCAGTACTTC	CASSLGVYEQYF
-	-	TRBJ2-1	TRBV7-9	TGTGCCAGCAGCTTACCAGCAGGGGTGGGCTTTAATGAGCAGTTCTTC	CASSLPAGVGFNEQFF
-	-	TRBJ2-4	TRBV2	TGTGCCAGCAGCCCGCAGGGAGGGGGGGTCGTGAACATTCAGTACTTC	CASSPQGGGVVNIQYF
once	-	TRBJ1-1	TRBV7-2	TGTGCCAGCAGCTTAACAGGGAACACTGAAGCTTTCTTT	CASSLTGNTEAFF
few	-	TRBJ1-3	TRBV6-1	TGTGCCAGCAGTGAGGACCACAGGCCCTACTCTGGAAACACCATATATTTT	CASSEDHRPYSGNTIYF
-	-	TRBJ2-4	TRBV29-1	TGCAGCGTGAGAAAGGACAGACAAAACATTCAGTACTTC	CSVRKDRQNIQYF
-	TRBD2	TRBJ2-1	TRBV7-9	TGTGCCAGCAGCTTAGGACTAGCGGGAGTTGGAGATGAGCAGTTCTTC	CASSLGLAGVGDEQFF
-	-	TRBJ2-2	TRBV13	TGTGCCAGCAGCTTATTGAGGGCTGGGCCTACTACCGGGGAGCTGTTTTTT	CASSLLRAGPTTGELFF
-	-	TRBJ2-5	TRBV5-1	TGCGCCAGCAGCTTAACCGGGGGACCCCTCCAAGAGACCCAGTACTTC	CASSLTGGPLQETQYF
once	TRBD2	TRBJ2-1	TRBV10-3	TGTGCCATCAGCGGACTAGCGGGATCTGAGCAGTTCTTC	CAISGLAGSEQFF
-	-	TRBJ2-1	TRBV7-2	TGTGCCAGCAGCCCCTCAAAGAGCTCCTACAATGAGCAGTTCTTC	CASSPSKSSYNEQFF
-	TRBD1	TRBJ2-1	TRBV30	TGTGCCTGGAGTGTAGGTGGACAGGACTACAATGAGCAGTTCTTC	CAWSVGGQDYNEQFF
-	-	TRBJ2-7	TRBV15	TGTGCCACCAGCAGAGATTTTCAGTACGAGCAGTACTTC	CATSRDFQYEQYF
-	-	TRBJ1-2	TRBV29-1	TGCAGCGTTGTGCGTTTGACTCTGGGCTATGGCTACACCTTC	CSVVRLTLGYGYTF
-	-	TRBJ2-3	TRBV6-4	TGTGCCAGCAGTGAGGTGGGGGGTCCCGCTACGCAGTATTTT	CASSEVGGPATQYF
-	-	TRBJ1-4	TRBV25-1	TGTGCCAGCAGTGAACCCGGGACAAGGAATGAAAAACTGTTTTTT	CASSEPGTRNEKLFF
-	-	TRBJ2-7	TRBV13	TGTGCCAGCAGCTTAGGACGGGACGAGCAGTACTTC	CASSLGRDEQYF
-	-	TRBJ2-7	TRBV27	TGTGCCAGCAGTACTTATAACGGGAGAGGGGTTGACGAGCAGTACTTC	CASSTYNGRGVDEQYF
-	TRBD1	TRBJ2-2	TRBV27	TGTGCCATTCGGGACAGGGACCCCGGGGAGCTGTTTTTT	CAIRDRDPGELFF
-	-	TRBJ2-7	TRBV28	TGTGCCAGCTGGGGGGGAACAGGACAGTATACCTACGAGCAGTACTTC	CASWGGTGQYTYEQYF
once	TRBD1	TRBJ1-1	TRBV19	TGTGCCAGTAGCGAGACAGGGGGCTGGACTGAAGCTTTCTTT	CASSETGGWTEAFF
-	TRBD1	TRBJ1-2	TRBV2	TGTGCCAGCAGGATCCAAGGGGACAGGGGGCGATTCTATGGCTACACCTTC	CASRIQGDRGRFYGYTF
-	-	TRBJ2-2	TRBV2	TGTGCCAGCAGTGACCCCAGGGGCGGTTGGACCGGGGAGCTGTTTTTT	CASSDPRGGWTGELFF
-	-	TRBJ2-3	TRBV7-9	TGTGCCAGCAGCTTAGATCTGGCTTGGTCAGATACGCAGTATTTT	CASSLDLAWSDTQYF